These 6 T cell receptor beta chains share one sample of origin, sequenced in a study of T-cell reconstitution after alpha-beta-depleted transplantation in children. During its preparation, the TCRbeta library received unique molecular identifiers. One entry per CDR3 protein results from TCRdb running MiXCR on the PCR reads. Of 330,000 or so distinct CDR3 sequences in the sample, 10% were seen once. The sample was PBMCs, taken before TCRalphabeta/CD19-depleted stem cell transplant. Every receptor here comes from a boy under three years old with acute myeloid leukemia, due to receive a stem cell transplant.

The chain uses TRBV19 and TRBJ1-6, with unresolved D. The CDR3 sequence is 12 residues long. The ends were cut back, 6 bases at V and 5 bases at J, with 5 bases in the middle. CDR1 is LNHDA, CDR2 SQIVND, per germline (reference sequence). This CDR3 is CASRGNNSPLHF. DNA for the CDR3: TGTGCCAGTAGAGGGAATAATTCACCCCTCCACTTT.

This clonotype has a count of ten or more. CDR3 sequence (DNA): TGTGCCAGCAGACAGACAGGGAGCCCCAGTCAGCCCCAGCATTTT. This codes for CASRQTGSPSQPQHF. The chain recombines TRBV28 with TRBJ1-5; TRBD1 matches 7 bases. This CDR3 contains 15 residues. V lost 6 bases and J lost 6; bases outside the gene matches: 11. Per germline, CDR1 MDHEN and CDR2 SYDVKM.

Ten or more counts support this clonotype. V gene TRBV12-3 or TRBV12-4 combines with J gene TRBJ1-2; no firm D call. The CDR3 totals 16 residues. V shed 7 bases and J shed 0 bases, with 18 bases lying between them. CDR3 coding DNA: TGTGCCAGCACCTCTACTCTCGCGACCTCTAACTATGGCTACACCTTC. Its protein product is CASTSTLATSNYGYTF.

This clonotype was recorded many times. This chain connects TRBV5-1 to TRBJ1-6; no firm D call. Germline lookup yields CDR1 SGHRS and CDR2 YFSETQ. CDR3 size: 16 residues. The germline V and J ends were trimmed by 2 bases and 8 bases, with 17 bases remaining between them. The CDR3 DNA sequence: TGCGCCAGCAGCTTAGACGAGAGTACAGAGGATTCACCCCTCCACTTT. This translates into CASSLDESTEDSPLHF.

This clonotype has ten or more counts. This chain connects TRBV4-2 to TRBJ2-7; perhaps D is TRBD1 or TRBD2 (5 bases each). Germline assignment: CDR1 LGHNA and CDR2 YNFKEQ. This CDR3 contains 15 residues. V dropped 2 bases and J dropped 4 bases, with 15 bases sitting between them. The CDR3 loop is CASSQSGTILYEQYF. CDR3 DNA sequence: TGTGCCAGCAGCCAATCCGGGACGATCCTTTACGAGCAGTACTTC.

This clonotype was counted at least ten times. In nucleotides, the CDR3 is TGTGCCAGCAGCTTAAGACGGCAGGATCGTGAAAAACTGTTTTTT. This translates into CASSLRRQDREKLFF. This rearrangement joins TRBV7-2 to TRBJ1-4; D gene ambiguous. Germline CDR1 reads SGHTA; CDR2 reads FQGNSA. This CDR3 has 15 residues. V lost 2 bases and J 7 bases, leaving 14 bases between the germline ends.